The sequence of this T cell receptor (beta chain) was determined in a study of post-analysis software for immune sequencing data. Study-wide context: Patients with relapsing-remitting, secondary progressive and progressive-relapsing multiple sclerosis courses were all represented.

TCR beta cDNA libraries included unique molecular identifiers. Input amounts of roughly 0.85 to 10 million T cells were used. These gave roughly 0.5 million cDNA molecules, so each molecule approximated one T cell. TCRdb re-called the PCR reads with MiXCR, one entry per CDR3 protein. This table has roughly 410,000 distinct CDR3 sequences, less than 40% appearing once. Findings and limits, study-wide: Compared with controls, patients showed significantly lower normalized Chao1 diversity. Roughly five TRBV segments were significantly more frequent in patients than in controls. TRBV5-6, TRBV5-1 and TRBV20-1 were among these segments. Samples from one preparation batch, clustered by F measure, grouped strongly together.

Germline V gives CDR1 SGHNT, CDR2 YENEEA. J lost 3 bases, V lost 5 bases, and 9 bases had no gene match. This CDR3 spans 16 amino acids. In the case of this clonotype: Antigen unknown.

The chain combines TRBV11-3 with TRBJ2-2; 7 nucleotides align to TRBD2. Sequenced material: blood. The clonotype originates from a girl between 5 and 17 years old with multiple sclerosis. The CDR3 protein is CASSISGTTDTGELFF. CDR3 sequence (DNA): TGTGCCAGCAGCATATCCGGGACTACCGACACCGGGGAGCTGTTTTTT.